Here is one T cell receptor beta chain with its context. Its antigen is undetermined. The sample is drawn from a study of shared clonotypes between healthy human individuals. Libraries were prepared by immunoSEQ multiplex PCR; TCRdb keeps only in-frame clonotypes and omits some of them. The sample has more than 900,000 clones, approximately 80% seen once. Study-wide results and caveats: Memory subsets generally showed lower estimated richness than naive subsets. Represented genetic and exposure-history diversity was restricted by having few donors. Sharing across a few donors was seen in 4.5% to 5.5% of naive CD4 clonotypes. Rarefaction showed that sequencing of sorted subsets was incomplete (despite large depth).

The CDR3 is made up of 15 amino acids. Germline V gene lookup returns CDR1 MDHEN and CDR2 SYDVKM. The germline V and J ends were trimmed by 7 bases and 1 base, with 16 bases remaining between them. The source of this sequence is a young man in good health. Some clones in this sample may be carry-over from other donors' samples. The sequencing sample was made of memory CD4+ T cells from PBMCs. Subset meaning: CD45RA-negative fraction. The V gene is TRBV28, the J gene TRBJ1-1; D remains unclear. CDR3 DNA sequence: TGTGCCAGCATCCATGGGAGGGCAGGGAACACTGAAGCTTTCTTT. Residues: CASIHGRAGNTEAFF.